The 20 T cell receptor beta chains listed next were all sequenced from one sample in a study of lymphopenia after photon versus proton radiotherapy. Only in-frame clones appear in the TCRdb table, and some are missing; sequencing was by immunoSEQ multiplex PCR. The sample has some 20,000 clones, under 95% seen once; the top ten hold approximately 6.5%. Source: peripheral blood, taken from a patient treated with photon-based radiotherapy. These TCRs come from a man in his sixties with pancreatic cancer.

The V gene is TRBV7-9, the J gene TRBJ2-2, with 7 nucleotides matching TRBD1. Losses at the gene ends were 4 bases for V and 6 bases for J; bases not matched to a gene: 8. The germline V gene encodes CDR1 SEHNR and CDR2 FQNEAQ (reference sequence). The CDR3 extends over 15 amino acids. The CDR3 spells CASSSDRDVPGELFF. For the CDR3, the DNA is TGTGCCAGCAGCTCCGACAGGGACGTGCCCGGGGAGCTGTTTTTT.

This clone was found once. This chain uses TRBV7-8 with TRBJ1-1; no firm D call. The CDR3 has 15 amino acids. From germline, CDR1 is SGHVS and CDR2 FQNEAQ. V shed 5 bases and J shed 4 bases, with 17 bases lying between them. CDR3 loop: CASSKVRRVGTEAFF. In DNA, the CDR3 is TGTGCCAGCAGCAAAGTAAGGCGAGTGGGCACTGAAGCTTTCTTT.

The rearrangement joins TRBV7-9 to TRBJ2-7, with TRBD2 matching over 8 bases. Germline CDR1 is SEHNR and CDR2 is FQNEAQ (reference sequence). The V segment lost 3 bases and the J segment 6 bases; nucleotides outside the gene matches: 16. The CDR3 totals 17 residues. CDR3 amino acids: CASSFPRGGRYAPEQYF. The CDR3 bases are TGTGCCAGCAGCTTCCCCCGGGGGGGCCGCTATGCTCCCGAGCAGTACTTC.

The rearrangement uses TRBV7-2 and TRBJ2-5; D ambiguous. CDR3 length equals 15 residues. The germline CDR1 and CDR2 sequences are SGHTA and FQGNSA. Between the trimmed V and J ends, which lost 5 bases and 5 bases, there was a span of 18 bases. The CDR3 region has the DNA TGTGCCAGCAGCGCTATGGGTGGGTCCGGGGAGACCCAGTACTTC. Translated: CASSAMGGSGETQYF.

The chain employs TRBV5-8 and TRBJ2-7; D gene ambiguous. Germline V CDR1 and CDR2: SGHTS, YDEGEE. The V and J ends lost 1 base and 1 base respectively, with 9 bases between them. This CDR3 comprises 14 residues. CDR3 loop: CASSLFVPSYEQYF. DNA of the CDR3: TGTGCCAGCAGCTTGTTTGTTCCGTCCTACGAGCAGTACTTC.

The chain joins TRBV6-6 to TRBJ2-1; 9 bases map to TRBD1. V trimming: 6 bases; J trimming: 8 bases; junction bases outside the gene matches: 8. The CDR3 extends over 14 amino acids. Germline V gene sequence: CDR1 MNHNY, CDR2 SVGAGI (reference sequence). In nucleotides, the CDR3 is TGTGCCAGCAGGAGGGACAGGGATTTTCATGAGCAGTTCTTC. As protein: CASRRDRDFHEQFF.

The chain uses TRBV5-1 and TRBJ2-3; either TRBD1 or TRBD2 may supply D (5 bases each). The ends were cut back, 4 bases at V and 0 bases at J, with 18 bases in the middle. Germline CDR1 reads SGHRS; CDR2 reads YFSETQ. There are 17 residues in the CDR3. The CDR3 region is CASSNRDRAHSTDTQYF. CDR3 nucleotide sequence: TGCGCCAGCAGCAACCGGGACCGAGCCCATAGCACAGATACGCAGTATTTT. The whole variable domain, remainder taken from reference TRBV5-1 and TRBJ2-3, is KAGVTQTPRYLIKTRGQQVTLSCSPISGHRSVSWYQQTPGQGLQFLFEYFSETQRNKGNFPGRFSGRQFSNSRSEMNVSTLELGDSALYLCASSNRDRAHSTDTQYFGPGTRLTVL.

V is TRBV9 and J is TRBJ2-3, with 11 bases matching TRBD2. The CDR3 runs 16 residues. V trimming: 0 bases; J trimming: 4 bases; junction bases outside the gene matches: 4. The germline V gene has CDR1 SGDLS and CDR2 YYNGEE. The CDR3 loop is CASSVVDSGGADTQYF. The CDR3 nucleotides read TGTGCCAGCAGCGTAGTTGATAGCGGGGGGGCAGATACGCAGTATTTT.

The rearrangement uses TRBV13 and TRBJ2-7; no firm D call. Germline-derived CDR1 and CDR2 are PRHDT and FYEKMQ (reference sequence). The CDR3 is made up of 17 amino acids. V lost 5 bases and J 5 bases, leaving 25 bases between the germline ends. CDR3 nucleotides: TGTGCCAGCAGCCTTCGAACCGACACCACAAAACGGGACGAGCAGTACTTC. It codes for CASSLRTDTTKRDEQYF.

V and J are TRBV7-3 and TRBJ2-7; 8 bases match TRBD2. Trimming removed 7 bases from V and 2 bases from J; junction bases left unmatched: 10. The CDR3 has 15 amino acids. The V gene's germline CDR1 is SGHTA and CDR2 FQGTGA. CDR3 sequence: CASTPRRGGAYEQYF. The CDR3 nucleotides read TGTGCCAGCACCCCGCGTCGGGGGGGGGCCTACGAGCAGTACTTC.

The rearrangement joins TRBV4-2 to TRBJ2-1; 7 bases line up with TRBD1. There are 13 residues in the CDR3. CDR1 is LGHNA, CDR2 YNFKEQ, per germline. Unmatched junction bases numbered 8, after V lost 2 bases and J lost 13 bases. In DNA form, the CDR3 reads TGTGCCAGCAGCCAAAACCACAGGGGTGGTCAGTTCTTC. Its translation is CASSQNHRGGQFF.

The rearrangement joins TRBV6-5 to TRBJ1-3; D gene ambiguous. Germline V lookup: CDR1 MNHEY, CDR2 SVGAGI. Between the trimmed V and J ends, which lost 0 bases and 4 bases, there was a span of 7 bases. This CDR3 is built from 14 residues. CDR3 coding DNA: TGTGCCAGCAGTTACTCGTCCTACGGAAACACCATATATTTT. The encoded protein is CASSYSSYGNTIYF.

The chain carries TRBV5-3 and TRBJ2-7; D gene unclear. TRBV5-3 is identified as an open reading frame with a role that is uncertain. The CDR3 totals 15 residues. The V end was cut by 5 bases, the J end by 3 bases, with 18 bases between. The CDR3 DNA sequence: TGTGCCAGAAGTCCCGAACTGGGCGGCAGCTACGAGCAGTACTTC. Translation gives CARSPELGGSYEQYF.

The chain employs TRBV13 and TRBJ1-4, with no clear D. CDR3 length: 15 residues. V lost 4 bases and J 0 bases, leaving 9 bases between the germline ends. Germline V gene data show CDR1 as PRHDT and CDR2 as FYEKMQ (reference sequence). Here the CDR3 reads CASSSAVATNEKLFF. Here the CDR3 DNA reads TGTGCCAGCAGCTCGGCTGTTGCAACTAATGAAAAACTGTTTTTT.

DNA of the CDR3: TGTGCCAGCAGCTTAGTGGGGGTTAACTACGAGCAGTACTTC. This translates into CASSLVGVNYEQYF. The rearrangement links TRBV7-2 to TRBJ2-7; D possibly matches TRBD1 or TRBD2 (5 bases each). CDR3 size: 14 residues. The germline gives CDR1 SGHTA, CDR2 FQGNSA. V lost 1 base and J 3 bases, leaving 10 bases between the germline ends.

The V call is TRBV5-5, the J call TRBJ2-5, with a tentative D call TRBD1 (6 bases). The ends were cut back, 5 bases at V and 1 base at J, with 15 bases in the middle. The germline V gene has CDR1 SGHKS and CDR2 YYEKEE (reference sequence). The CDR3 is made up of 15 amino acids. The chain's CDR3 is CASRNHRASQETQYF. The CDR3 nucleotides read TGTGCCAGCAGAAACCACAGGGCCTCCCAAGAGACCCAGTACTTC.

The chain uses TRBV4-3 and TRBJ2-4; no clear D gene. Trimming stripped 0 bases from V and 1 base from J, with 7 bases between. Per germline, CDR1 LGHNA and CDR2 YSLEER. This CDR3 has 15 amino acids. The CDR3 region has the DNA TGCGCCAGCAGCCAAGAAATCACCGCCAAAAACATTCAGTACTTC. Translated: CASSQEITAKNIQYF.

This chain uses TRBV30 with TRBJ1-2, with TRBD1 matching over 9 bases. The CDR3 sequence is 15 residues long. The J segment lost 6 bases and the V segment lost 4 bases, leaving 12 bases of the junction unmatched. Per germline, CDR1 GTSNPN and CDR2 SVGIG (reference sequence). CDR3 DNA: TGTGCCTGGAAGTACCGGGACAGGGACTCTGATGGCTACACCTTC. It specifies CAWKYRDRDSDGYTF. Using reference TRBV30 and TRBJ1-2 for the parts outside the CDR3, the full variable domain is SQTIHQWPATLVQPVGSPLSLECTVEGTSNPNLYWYRQAAGRGLQLLFYSVGIGQISSEVPQNLSASRPQDRQFILSSKKLLLSDSGFYLCAWKYRDRDSDGYTFGSGTRLTVV.

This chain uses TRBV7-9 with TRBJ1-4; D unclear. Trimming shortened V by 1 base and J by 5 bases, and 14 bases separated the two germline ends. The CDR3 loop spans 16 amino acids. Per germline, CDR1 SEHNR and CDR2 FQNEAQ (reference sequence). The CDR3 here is CASSLGQRFANEKLFF. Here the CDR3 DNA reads TGTGCCAGCAGCTTAGGGCAGAGGTTCGCGAATGAAAAACTGTTTTTT.

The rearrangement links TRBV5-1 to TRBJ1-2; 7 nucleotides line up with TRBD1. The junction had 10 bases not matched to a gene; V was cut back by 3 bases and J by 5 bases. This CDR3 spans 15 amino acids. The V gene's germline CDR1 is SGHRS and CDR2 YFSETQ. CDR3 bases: TGCGCCAGCAGCTACGGTAGTTCACAGGGGTATGGCTACACCTTC. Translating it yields CASSYGSSQGYGYTF.